One and the same sample provided the 19 T cell receptor beta chains below, sequenced in a study of Ad26.COV2.S vaccination and SARS-CoV-2 variants. Profiling relied on immunoSEQ multiplex PCR, and the TCRdb table lists in-frame clones only, not all of them. The sample records about 350,000 clones, around 92% being singletons. The sample consisted of peripheral blood, taken after recovery from COVID-19. The receptors shown here come from a human donor who had recovered from COVID-19.

V is TRBV9 and J is TRBJ1-2; D remains ambiguous. There are 14 residues in the CDR3. The germline V gene has CDR1 SGDLS and CDR2 YYNGEE. V was clipped by 4 bases and J by 8 bases, with 18 bases between them. The CDR3 region is CASSTKDRQPGYTF. The CDR3 DNA sequence: TGTGCCAGCAGCACCAAGGACCGGCAGCCGGGCTACACCTTC. Based on the CDR3 plus reference TRBV9 and TRBJ1-2, the full variable domain is DSGVTQTPKHLITATGQRVTLRCSPRSGDLSVYWYQQSLDQGLQFLIQYYNGEERAKGNILERFSAQQFPDLHSELNLSSLELGDSALYFCASSTKDRQPGYTFGSGTRLTVV.

V and J are TRBV5-1 and TRBJ2-5, with 8 bases aligning to TRBD2. Germline V lookup: CDR1 SGHRS, CDR2 YFSETQ. The J segment lost 2 bases and the V segment lost 4 bases, leaving 10 bases of the junction unmatched. This CDR3 has 16 amino acids. The CDR3 DNA sequence: TGCGCCAGCAGCCTCGTTTCGGGGGGGCCACAAGAGACCCAGTACTTC. Translation: CASSLVSGGPQETQYF.

V is TRBV6-2 or TRBV6-3 and J is TRBJ1-3; D not resolved. The V gene lost 6 bases and the J gene lost 3 bases, with 12 bases spanning the gap. Germline V gene data show CDR1 as MNHEY and CDR2 as SVGEGT. CDR3 length: 14 amino acids. CDR3 DNA: TGTGCCAGCAGCCGCGGATTCGGTGGAAACACCATATATTTT. The encoded protein is CASSRGFGGNTIYF.

The genes are TRBV12-3 or TRBV12-4 and TRBJ1-1; possibly TRBD1 for D (5 bases). V lost 5 bases and J 2 bases, leaving 9 bases between the germline ends. The CDR3 contains 13 residues. CDR3 in DNA: TGTGCCAGCAGTGTGACAGTTAACACTGAAGCTTTCTTT. It yields the protein CASSVTVNTEAFF.

The chain uses TRBV29-1 and TRBJ1-1, with D unresolved. CDR1 and CDR2 (germline): SQVTM, ANQGSEA. CDR3 length: 13 residues. Trimming took 5 bases from V and 6 from J, leaving 16 bases between them. Here the CDR3 reads CSVLPGLGSEAFF. For the CDR3, the DNA is TGCAGCGTTCTACCGGGGTTGGGGTCTGAAGCTTTCTTT.

This clone appeared a single time. The chain uses TRBV5-4 and TRBJ2-2; D remains ambiguous. The CDR3 extends over 13 amino acids. Trimming pared 0 bases from V and 7 bases from J, leaving 7 bases between. Germline V gene lookup returns CDR1 SGHNT and CDR2 YYREEE (reference sequence). In nucleotides, the CDR3 is TGTGCCAGCAGCTTGGAGGTGGGCGGGGAGCTGTTTTTT. Encoded protein: CASSLEVGGELFF.

The chain joins TRBV5-4 to TRBJ1-6; 8 bases match TRBD1. This CDR3 contains 15 residues. The junction had 9 bases not matched to a gene; V was cut back by 4 bases and J by 9 bases. Germline lookup yields CDR1 SGHNT and CDR2 YYREEE (reference sequence). CDR3 bases: TGTGCCAGCAGCGAAGGGACAGGAATCGCTTCACCCCTCCACTTT. It yields the protein CASSEGTGIASPLHF.

This chain joins TRBV6-6 and TRBJ2-1; 8 bases are a match to TRBD2. Germline V lookup: CDR1 MNHNY, CDR2 SVGAGI (reference sequence). V dropped 1 base and J dropped 4; count of bases not matched to a gene: 6. The length of the CDR3 is 16 residues. The CDR3 protein is CASSYWVAGRYNEQFF. The CDR3 DNA follows: TGTGCCAGCAGTTACTGGGTAGCGGGGAGATACAATGAGCAGTTCTTC.

The chain links TRBV7-2 to TRBJ1-6; D is ambiguous. Germline CDR1 reads SGHTA; CDR2 reads FQGNSA. Deletions cut 2 bases from V and 14 bases from J, with 13 bases between. This CDR3 is 13 amino acids long. In DNA, the CDR3 is TGTGCCAGCAGCTTAATGAGCGAGGGTGCCCTCCACTTT. It is translated as CASSLMSEGALHF.

The V call is TRBV27, the J call TRBJ2-1; D assignment may be TRBD1 or TRBD2 (5 bases each). Per the germline V gene, CDR1 is MNHEY and CDR2 is SMNVEV (reference sequence). Trimming took off 7 bases at V and 5 bases at J, with 21 bases between the two ends. There are 16 residues in the CDR3. CDR3 sequence: CASKTSGTLRHNEQFF. The CDR3 nucleotides are TGTGCCAGCAAAACTTCCGGGACCCTGAGGCACAATGAGCAGTTCTTC.

V gene TRBV21-1 combines with J gene TRBJ2-1; the table calls TRBD2, which could not be checked here. TRBV21-1 is a listed pseudogene. The CDR3 has 18 residues. CDR3 amino acids: CASSKSGQGGGSYNEQFF. Here the CDR3 DNA reads TGTGCCAGCAGCAAATCGGGGCAGGGAGGAGGGTCCTACAATGAGCAGTTCTTC.

This chain joins TRBV12-3 or TRBV12-4 and TRBJ1-1; possibly TRBD1 for D (5 bases). V lost 6 bases and J 7 bases, leaving 12 bases between the germline ends. The CDR3 contains 12 residues. The CDR3 DNA is TGTGCCAGCAGCCCCGGGGCTCATGAAGCTTTCTTT. Residues: CASSPGAHEAFF.

The gene calls are TRBV13 and TRBJ1-1; TRBD1 matches 8 bases. This CDR3 contains 13 residues. CDR1 is PRHDT and CDR2 is FYEKMQ in the germline V gene (reference sequence). J lost 7 bases, V lost 4 bases, and 5 bases had no gene match. The CDR3 loop reads CASSSGQGHEAFF. CDR3 in DNA: TGTGCCAGCAGCTCCGGACAGGGCCATGAAGCTTTCTTT.

The chain recombines TRBV9 with TRBJ1-3; D possibly corresponds to TRBD1 (5 bases). V lost 6 bases and J 0 bases, leaving 13 bases between the germline ends. The CDR3 totals 15 residues. CDR1 is SGDLS, CDR2 YYNGEE, per germline. Written as DNA, the CDR3 is TGTGCCAGCAACCCTTCAGGGAGCTCTGGAAACACCATATATTTT. It codes for CASNPSGSSGNTIYF.

V usage is TRBV11-2 and J usage is TRBJ2-1, with TRBD1 matching over 9 bases. CDR3 length equals 14 residues. In germline, CDR1 is SGHAT, CDR2 FQNNGV. The trim removed 5 bases at V and 6 bases at J, leaving 5 bases unmatched. The CDR3 coding sequence is TGTGCCAGCAGCCTGGGGACAGGGCCCAATGAGCAGTTCTTC. Protein product: CASSLGTGPNEQFF.

J is TRBJ2-2 and V is TRBV3-1 (or the pseudogene TRBV3-2); 10 nucleotides line up with TRBD1. V was clipped by 3 bases and J by 6 bases; unmatched bases: 7. Germline CDR1 reads LGHDT; CDR2 reads YNNKEL (reference sequence). The CDR3 contains 16 residues. The CDR3 nucleotides read TGTGCCAGCAGCCAGACTACCGGGACAGGGGCCGGGGAGCTGTTTTTT. Its protein product is CASSQTTGTGAGELFF.

The genes are TRBV14 and TRBJ1-3, with D perhaps TRBD1 (5 bases). The germline gives CDR1 SGHDN, CDR2 FVKESK. The length of the CDR3 is 17 residues. The V gene lost 5 bases and the J gene lost 0 bases, with 17 bases spanning the gap. This CDR3 reads CASSSGGLTYSGNTIYF. Here the CDR3 DNA reads TGTGCCAGCAGCTCGGGGGGACTTACTTACTCTGGAAACACCATATATTTT. Filled out from reference TRBV14 and TRBJ1-3, the complete variable domain reads EAGVTQFPSHSVIEKGQTVTLRCDPISGHDNLYWYRRVMGKEIKFLLHFVKESKQDESGMPNNRFLAERTGGTYSTLKVQPAELEDSGVYFCASSSGGLTYSGNTIYFGEGSWLTVV.

The chain is built from TRBV7-9 and TRBJ1-6; D is uncertain. The V end was cut by 7 bases, the J end by 11 bases, with 12 bases between. The CDR3 totals 12 residues. CDR1 is SEHNR, CDR2 FQNEAQ, per germline (reference sequence). The CDR3 here is CASTRPHAPLHF. As DNA, the CDR3 is TGTGCCAGCACCCGGCCGCATGCACCCCTCCACTTT.

The rearrangement joins TRBV10-1 to TRBJ1-1; 9 bases are a match to TRBD1. CDR3 size: 15 residues. CDR1 and CDR2 (germline): WNHNN, SYGVQD (reference sequence). J lost 5 bases, V lost 3 bases, and 7 bases had no gene match. Here the CDR3 reads CASSDDGTGLTEAFF. The CDR3, as DNA: TGCGCCAGCAGTGATGACGGGACAGGGTTGACTGAAGCTTTCTTT.